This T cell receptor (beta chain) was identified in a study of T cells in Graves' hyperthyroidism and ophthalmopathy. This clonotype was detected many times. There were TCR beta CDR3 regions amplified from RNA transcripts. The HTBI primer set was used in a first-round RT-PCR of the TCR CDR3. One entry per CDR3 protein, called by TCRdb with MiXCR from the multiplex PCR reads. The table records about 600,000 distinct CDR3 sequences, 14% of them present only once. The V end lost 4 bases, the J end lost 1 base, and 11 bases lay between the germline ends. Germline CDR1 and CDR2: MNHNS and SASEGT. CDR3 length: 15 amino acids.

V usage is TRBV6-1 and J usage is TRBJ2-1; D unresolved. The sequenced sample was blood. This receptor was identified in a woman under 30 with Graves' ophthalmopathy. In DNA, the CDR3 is TGTGCCAGCAGTGCAGAAAGGGTGTCCTACAATGAGCAGTTCTTC. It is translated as CASSAERVSYNEQFF.